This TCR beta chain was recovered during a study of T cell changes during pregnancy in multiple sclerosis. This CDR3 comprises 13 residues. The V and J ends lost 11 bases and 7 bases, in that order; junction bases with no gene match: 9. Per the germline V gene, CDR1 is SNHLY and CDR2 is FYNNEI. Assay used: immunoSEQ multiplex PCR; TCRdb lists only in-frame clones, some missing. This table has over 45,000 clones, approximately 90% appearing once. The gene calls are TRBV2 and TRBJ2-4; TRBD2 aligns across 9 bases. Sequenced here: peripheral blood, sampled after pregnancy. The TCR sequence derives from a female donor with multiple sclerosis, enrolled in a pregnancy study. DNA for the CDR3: TGTGCCGGCCGAGGACTAGCGAGGAACATTCAGTACTTC. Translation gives CAGRGLARNIQYF.